This TCR beta chain was sequenced for a study of blood T cell repertoires in COVID-19. Study as a whole: Collection of acute and convalescent COVID-19 samples took place in the United States, Italy and Spain.

Between the trimmed V and J ends, which lost 0 bases and 4 bases, there was a span of 6 bases. The CDR3 is made up of 13 amino acids. Living in roughly 25 US areas, the participants were between roughly 18 and 90 years of age. Clinical history reported by participants formed the basis on which cohorts were assigned. Before being deemed recovered, Cohort 3 donors had two negative PCRs, clearance, or symptom resolution. This table comes from immunoSEQ multiplex PCR, and its TCRdb copy is limited to in-frame clones, with some not included. The sample holds approximately 350,000 clones; roughly four fifths are singletons and the top ten take about 5%.

Input material: PBMCs or T cells enriched from blood (not recorded which). The sequence came from a woman in her forties or fifties who had recovered from COVID-19. The chain employs TRBV12-3 or TRBV12-4 and TRBJ1-1; weak D call: TRBD1 (5 bases). The CDR3 spells CASSLAQGTEAFF. CDR3 DNA sequence: TGTGCCAGCAGTTTAGCTCAGGGCACTGAAGCTTTCTTT.